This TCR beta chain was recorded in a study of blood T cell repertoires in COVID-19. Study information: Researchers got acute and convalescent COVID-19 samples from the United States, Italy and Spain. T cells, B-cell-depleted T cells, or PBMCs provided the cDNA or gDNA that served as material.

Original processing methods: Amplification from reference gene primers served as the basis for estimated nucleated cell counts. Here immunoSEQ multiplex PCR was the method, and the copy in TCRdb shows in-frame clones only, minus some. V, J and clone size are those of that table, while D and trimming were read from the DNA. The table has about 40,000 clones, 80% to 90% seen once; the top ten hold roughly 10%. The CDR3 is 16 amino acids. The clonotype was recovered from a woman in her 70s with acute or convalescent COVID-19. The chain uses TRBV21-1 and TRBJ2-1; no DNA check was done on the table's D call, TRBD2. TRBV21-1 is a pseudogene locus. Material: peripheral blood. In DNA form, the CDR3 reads TGTGCCAGCAGCAAATCGGGGAGCGGGAGTGGTAATGAGCAGTTCTTC. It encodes CASSKSGSGSGNEQFF.